The present TCR beta chain was sequenced within a study of blood T cell repertoires in COVID-19. The overall study: In each case, the material was cDNA or gDNA derived from T cells, B-cell-depleted T cells, or PBMCs.

V was pared by 1 base and J by 11 bases, with 21 bases between. This CDR3 has 17 amino acids. Germline V gene sequence: CDR1 MGHRA, CDR2 YSYEKL. In the source study's methods: Scientists estimated how many nucleated cells there were by amplifying reference gene primers. The repertoire was sequenced with immunoSEQ multiplex PCR; TCRdb's copy has only in-frame clones and lacks some. V and J calls and clone size are those listed in that table; D and trimming were worked out from the DNA. The sample lists more than 250,000 clones; approximately 88% were seen once. The Seattle site enrolled patients during active infection and followed them longitudinally.

The chain recombines TRBV4-1 with TRBJ1-6; TRBD1 is a possible D gene (6 bases). The sequence derives from a woman aged 30 to 39 with COVID-19, enrolled during active disease. Sequencing was done on a sample of peripheral blood. The CDR3 DNA reads TGCGCCAGCAGCCAAGGCCGGGACAAGACCAGCAGGACACCCCTCCACTTT. Its protein product is CASSQGRDKTSRTPLHF.